This TCR beta chain was identified during a study of naive and memory T cell subsets (dated by TCRdb to the late 2010s). Describing the broader study: The figure summarizing these samples reported approximately ten blood donors, 7 tuberculin skin test biopsies and 3 saline control biopsies. PCR2 was typically a SYBR Green qPCR stopped at a set threshold; low-input samples could instead use end-point PCR (around 6 cycles). Overall results and qualifications from the work: The RNA-based method was acknowledged to be potentially sensitive to changes in TCR transcripts with T cell activation and differentiation.

The receptor library was made with 5' RACE. The ligated cDNA was amplified in four rounds of PCR with nested alpha and beta constant region primers together with the SP2 primer. For the blood and skin samples, reverse transcription of TCR RNA was done with SuperScript IV along with alpha and beta constant region primers. T4 RNA ligase 1 was used to ligate an oligonucleotide containing the Illumina SP2 primer and a UMI to the 3' end of the cDNA. The 12-nucleotide UMI consisted of two random hexamers with an eight-base spacer between the hexamers to prevent hairpin formation. From the second PCR onward, TCR alpha and beta chain libraries were processed separately and dual indexed for multiplexing. After pooling, the indexed libraries were analyzed by capillary electrophoresis and sequenced on either an Illumina MiSeq or NextSeq. PhiX DNA at about 5-7.5% was added to the libraries to raise base diversity and improve cluster recognition. The published analysis was carried out like this. UMIs were extracted from read 2 by Demultiplexor and combined with the TCR sequence from read 1, and reads were split according to sample indices. Decombinator identified V and J genes and V-J junctions and gave each TCR a five-part identifier that included V and J deletions. UMIs were used by Collapsinator to correct sequencing errors and PCR amplification heterogeneity, so that a UMI-based abundance was obtained for each TCR. CDR3Translator turned identifiers into nucleotide sequence, translated the nucleotide sequence into amino acids, and pulled out CDR3 regions based on terminal motifs. Error-corrected counts of alpha and beta TCRs from blood and skin were compared after being normalized to the amount of input RNA. TCRdb handled the public reads itself, with Q25 trimming in fastp and clone calling in MiXCR, and kept productive beta chains. One record per CDR3 amino acid sequence lists the most common genes and DNA. It is TCRdb's table, rather than the study itself, that gives the V and J calls and clone size. This sample lists 58,000 or so distinct CDR3 sequences; around 7.3% were detected once. The ten largest clones add up to just over 9.5% of the sample.

There are a few counts of this clonotype. This clone's antigen is unknown. No base quality information exists; no much larger clone differs at one position. V is pared back by 4 bases and J by 1 base, with 12 bases lying between the germline termini. The CDR3 runs 15 residues from the cysteine to the phenylalanine. Only the CDR3 region is kept as DNA, spanning 45 bases read in frame from base 1. From the germline V gene (reference sequence), CDR1 is SGHKS and CDR2 is YYEKEE. The study described a robust, sensitive protocol for amplifying, sequencing and analyzing TCRs, using 3' ligation of a UMI-containing oligonucleotide to TCR cDNA. For whole blood analysis, 2.5 to 3 ml of peripheral blood was collected from healthy adult volunteers into Tempus tubes, and RNA was extracted following the manufacturer's instructions. Total RNA was treated with RQ1 DNase, without cell sorting, prior to reverse transcription, with an input of about 1 to 1,100 ng being targeted. Skin biopsy and whole blood libraries were made to test pipeline robustness in samples where T cells form a minority population.

This TCR was sampled from a female donor in good health. The sequence links TRBV5-5 to TRBJ2-4; the D gene is perhaps TRBD1 or TRBD2, each of them matching over 5 bases. The nucleotide sequence reads TGTGCCAGCAGCCCTCGAGGGGTTGCCAAAAACATTCAGTACTTC. The resulting protein is CASSPRGVAKNIQYF.